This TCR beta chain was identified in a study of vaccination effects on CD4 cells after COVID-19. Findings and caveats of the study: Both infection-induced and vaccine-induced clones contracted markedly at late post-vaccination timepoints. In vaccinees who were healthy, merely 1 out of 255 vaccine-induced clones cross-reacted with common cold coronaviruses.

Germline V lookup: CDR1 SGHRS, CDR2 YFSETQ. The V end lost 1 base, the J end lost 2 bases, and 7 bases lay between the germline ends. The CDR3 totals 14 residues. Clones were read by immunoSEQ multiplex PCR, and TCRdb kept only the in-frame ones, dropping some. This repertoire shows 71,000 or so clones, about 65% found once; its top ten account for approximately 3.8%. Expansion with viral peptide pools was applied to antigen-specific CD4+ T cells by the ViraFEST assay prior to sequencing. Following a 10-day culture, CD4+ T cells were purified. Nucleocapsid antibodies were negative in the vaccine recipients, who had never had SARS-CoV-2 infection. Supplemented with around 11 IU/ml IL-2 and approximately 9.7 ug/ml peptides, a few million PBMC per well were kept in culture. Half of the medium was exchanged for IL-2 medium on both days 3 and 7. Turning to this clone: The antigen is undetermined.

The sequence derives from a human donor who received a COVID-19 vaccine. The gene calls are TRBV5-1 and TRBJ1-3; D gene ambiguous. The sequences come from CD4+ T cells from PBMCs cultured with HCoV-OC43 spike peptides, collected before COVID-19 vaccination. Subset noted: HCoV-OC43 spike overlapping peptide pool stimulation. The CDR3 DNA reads TGCGCCAGCAGCTTGAGTTTTCCTGGAAACACCATATATTTT. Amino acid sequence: CASSLSFPGNTIYF.